In its sample, the clone carrying this T cell receptor beta chain was seen once. The sample is drawn from a study of blood T cell repertoires in COVID-19. In the study overall: COVID-19 samples collected from the United States, Italy and Spain covered acute and convalescent phases. The cDNA or gDNA used as material had been derived from T cells, B-cell-depleted T cells, or PBMCs.

Authors' analysis steps: Amplifying reference gene primers gave estimates of nucleated cell counts. Only in-frame clones appear in the TCRdb table, and some are missing; sequencing was by immunoSEQ multiplex PCR. Clone size and the V and J calls come from that table; the DNA yielded D and trimming. The sample has roughly 260,000 clones, about 90% seen once. The germline CDR1 and CDR2 sequences are LNHDA and SQIVND (reference sequence). J gave up 1 base and V 9 bases, and 1 base lay outside the gene matches. The CDR3 loop spans 14 amino acids. The rearrangement joins TRBV19 to TRBJ2-2; 11 nucleotides match TRBD2. The sequence was collected from a woman in her 40s with acute or convalescent COVID-19. The specimen was peripheral blood. CDR3 coding DNA: TGTGCCAGCCTAGCGGGGGGGAACACCGGGGAGCTGTTTTTT. It specifies CASLAGGNTGELFF.